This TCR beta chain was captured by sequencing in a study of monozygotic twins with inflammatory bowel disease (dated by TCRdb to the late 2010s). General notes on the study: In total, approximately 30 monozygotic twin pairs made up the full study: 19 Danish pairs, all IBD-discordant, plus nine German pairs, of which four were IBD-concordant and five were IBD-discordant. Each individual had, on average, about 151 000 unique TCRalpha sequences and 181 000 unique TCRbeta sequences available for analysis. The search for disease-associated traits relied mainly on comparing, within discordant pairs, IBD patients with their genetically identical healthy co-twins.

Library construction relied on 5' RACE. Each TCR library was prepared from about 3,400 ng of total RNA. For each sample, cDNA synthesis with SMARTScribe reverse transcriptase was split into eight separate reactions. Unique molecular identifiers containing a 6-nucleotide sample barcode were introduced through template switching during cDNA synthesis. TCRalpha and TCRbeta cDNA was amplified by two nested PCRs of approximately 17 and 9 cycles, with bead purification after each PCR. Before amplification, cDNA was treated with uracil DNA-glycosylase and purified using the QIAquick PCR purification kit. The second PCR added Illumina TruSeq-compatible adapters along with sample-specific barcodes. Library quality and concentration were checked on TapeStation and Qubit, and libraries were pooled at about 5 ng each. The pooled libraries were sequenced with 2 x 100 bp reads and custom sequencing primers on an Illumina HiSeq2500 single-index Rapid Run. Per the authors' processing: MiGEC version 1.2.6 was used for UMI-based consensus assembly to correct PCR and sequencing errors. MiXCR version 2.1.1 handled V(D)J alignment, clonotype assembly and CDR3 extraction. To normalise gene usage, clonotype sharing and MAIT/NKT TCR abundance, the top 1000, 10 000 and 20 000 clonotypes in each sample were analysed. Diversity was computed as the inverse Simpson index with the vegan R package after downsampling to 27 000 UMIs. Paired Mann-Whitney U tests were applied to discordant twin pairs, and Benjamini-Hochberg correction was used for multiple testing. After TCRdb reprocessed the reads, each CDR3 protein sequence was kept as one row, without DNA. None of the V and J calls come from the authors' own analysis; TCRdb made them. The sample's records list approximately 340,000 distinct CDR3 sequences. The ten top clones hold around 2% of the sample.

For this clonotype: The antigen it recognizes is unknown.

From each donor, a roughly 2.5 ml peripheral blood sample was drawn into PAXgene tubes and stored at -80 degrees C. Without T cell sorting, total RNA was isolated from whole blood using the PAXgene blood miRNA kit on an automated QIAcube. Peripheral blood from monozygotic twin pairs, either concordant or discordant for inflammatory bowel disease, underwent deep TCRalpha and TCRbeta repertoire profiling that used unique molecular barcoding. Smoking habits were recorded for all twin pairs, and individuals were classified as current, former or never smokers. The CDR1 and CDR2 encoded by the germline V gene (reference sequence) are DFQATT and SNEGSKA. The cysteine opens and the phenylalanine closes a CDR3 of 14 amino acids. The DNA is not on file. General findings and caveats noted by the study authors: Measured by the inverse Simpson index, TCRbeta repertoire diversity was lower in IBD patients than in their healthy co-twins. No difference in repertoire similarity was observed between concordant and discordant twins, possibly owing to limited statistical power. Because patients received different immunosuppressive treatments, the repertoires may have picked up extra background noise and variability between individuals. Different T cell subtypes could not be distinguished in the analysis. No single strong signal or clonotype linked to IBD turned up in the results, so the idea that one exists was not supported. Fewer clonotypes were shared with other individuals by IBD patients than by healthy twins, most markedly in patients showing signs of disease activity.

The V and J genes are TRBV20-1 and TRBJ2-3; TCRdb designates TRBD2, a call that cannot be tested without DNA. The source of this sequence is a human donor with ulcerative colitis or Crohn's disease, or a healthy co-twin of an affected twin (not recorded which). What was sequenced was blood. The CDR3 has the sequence CSATGWENTDTQYF.